The entry below describes one T cell receptor (beta chain). The repertoire was sequenced with immunoSEQ multiplex PCR; TCRdb's copy has only in-frame clones and lacks some. Of 550,000 to 800,000 clones in the sample, roughly 88% were seen once. This record belongs to a study of shared T cell receptors in the human thymus. Germline CDR1 and CDR2: SNHLY and FYNNEI. The CDR3 totals 15 residues. Trimming removed 7 bases from V and 5 bases from J; junction bases left unmatched: 14. These data were also filed under a second study, of human thymus T cells. That study adds: The donors were infants in Finland with congenital heart defects, otherwise immunologically healthy. Thymus pieces cut out during corrective heart surgery were the tissue that was used. Among thymic and blood repertoires, usage of V and J genes appeared biased. Thymic TCR repertoires of unrelated people reportedly overlapped highly.

This chain uses TRBV2 with TRBJ2-7, with 7 bases matching TRBD1. Material for sequencing was thymocytes. The clonotype was recovered from a girl under two years old with a congenital heart defect. CDR3 amino acids: CASTTRQGESDEQYF. The CDR3 region has the DNA TGTGCCAGCACCACACGCCAGGGGGAATCGGACGAGCAGTACTTC.